This TCR beta chain was captured in a study of T cell responses to AZD1222 COVID-19 vaccine. The study, taken as a whole, reports: When two AZD1222 doses had been given, Spike-specific TCR breadth and depth rose. Seropositive at baseline were only five or six AZD1222 recipients. Targets within unmutated variant regions were reportedly found for nearly half of spike-specific TCRs.

TCRdb's copy holds only in-frame clones and misses some; the assay was immunoSEQ multiplex PCR. The sample yields around 260,000 clones, 90% to 95% seen once. Note on this clone: Antigen: not known. The same CDR3 can be traced to other DNA sequences in this sample.

The germline CDR1 and CDR2 sequences are LGHDT and YNNKEL (reference sequence). This CDR3 has 13 residues. V lost 1 base and J 2 bases, leaving 5 bases between the germline ends. This rearrangement joins TRBV3-1 (or the pseudogene TRBV3-2) to TRBJ1-2; D is unclear. This TCR was sampled from an adult in good health. This material consisted of peripheral blood, taken on day 0 of AZD1222 vaccination. CDR3 region: CASSQGGNYGYTF. CDR3 in DNA: TGTGCCAGCAGCCAAGGAGGGAACTATGGCTACACCTTC.